One and the same sample provided the 8 T cell receptor beta chains below, sequenced in a study of blood T cell repertoires in COVID-19. Some clones are missing from TCRdb's copy, which holds only in-frame ones; the method was immunoSEQ multiplex PCR. The sample gives roughly 80,000 clones, around 88% of which show up once; 6% to 7.5% is in the top ten. Sequencing was carried out using peripheral blood. These TCRs come from an elderly woman with acute or convalescent COVID-19.

The chain uses TRBV12-3 or TRBV12-4 and TRBJ1-2; unclear D gene. The V end lost 1 base, the J end lost 8 bases, and 11 bases lay between the germline ends. CDR3 size: 13 residues. In DNA form, the CDR3 reads TGTGCCAGCAGTTTAGACACCCCTAGGGGCTACACCTTC. The encoded protein is CASSLDTPRGYTF.

V is TRBV19 and J is TRBJ1-4; D gene ambiguous. CDR1 and CDR2 (germline): LNHDA, SQIVND (reference sequence). V lost 7 bases to trimming and J lost 2 bases, with 11 bases between them. The CDR3 length is 14 residues. The CDR3 coding sequence is TGTGCCAGTAACATCCCGGGGACTAATGAAAAACTGTTTTTT. This codes for CASNIPGTNEKLFF.

The chain is built from TRBV6-5 and TRBJ1-1; 8 nucleotides match TRBD1. Germline V gives CDR1 MNHEY, CDR2 SVGAGI. Trimming took 11 bases from V and 11 from J; bases not matched to a gene: 10. The CDR3 runs to 11 residues. The CDR3 nucleotides are TGTGCCTCGGGACAGGCTCGAGCCGCTTTCTTT. It is translated as CASGQARAAFF.

V usage is TRBV18 and J usage is TRBJ2-5; no clear D. Trimming removed 0 bases from V and 4 bases from J, with 12 bases in between. The CDR3 is 15 amino acids. Germline-derived CDR1 and CDR2 are KGHSH and LQKENI. The chain's CDR3 is CASSPPNSGLETQYF. CDR3 DNA sequence: TGTGCCAGCTCACCACCGAATTCAGGCCTAGAGACCCAGTACTTC.

This sequence joins TRBV19 and TRBJ1-1; TRBD1 matches at 8 bases. The germline V gene encodes CDR1 LNHDA and CDR2 SQIVND (reference sequence). Trimming removed 4 bases from V and 0 bases from J; junction bases left unmatched: 4. The CDR3 is made up of 15 amino acids. CDR3 protein: CASSREDRVNTEAFF. The CDR3 DNA reads as TGTGCCAGTAGTAGGGAGGACAGGGTGAACACTGAAGCTTTCTTT. The variable domain in full, completed from reference TRBV19 and TRBJ1-1, reads DGGITQSPKYLFRKEGQNVTLSCEQNLNHDAMYWYRQDPGQGLRLIYYSQIVNDFQKGDIAEGYSVSREKKESFPLTVTSAQKNPTAFYLCASSREDRVNTEAFFGQGTRLTVV.

V and J are TRBV3-1 (or the pseudogene TRBV3-2) and TRBJ2-7; 10 bases agree with TRBD1. Germline CDR1 and CDR2: LGHDT and YNNKEL (reference sequence). The CDR3 is 13 residues long. With V trimmed by 4 bases and J by 6 bases, 3 bases remained unmatched. CDR3 sequence reads: CASSRGTGAEQYF. The CDR3 bases are TGTGCCAGCAGCCGGGGGACAGGGGCCGAGCAGTACTTC.

The rearrangement joins TRBV5-1 to TRBJ1-2; 10 bases align to TRBD1. Germline loops: CDR1 SGHRS, CDR2 YFSETQ. The CDR3 spans 15 residues. V lost 4 bases to trimming and J lost 4 bases; unmatched junction nucleotides: 7. The CDR3 DNA reads as TGCGCCAGCAGCGCCCGACAGGGGGCAGGCTATGGCTACACCTTC. It encodes CASSARQGAGYGYTF.

The gene calls are TRBV3-1 (or the pseudogene TRBV3-2) and TRBJ1-5; tentative D call: TRBD1 (5 bases). Trimming pared 1 base from V and 9 bases from J, leaving 13 bases between. CDR3 size: 14 residues. Per germline, CDR1 LGHDT and CDR2 YNNKEL (reference sequence). The CDR3 protein is CASSQAAGPGPQHF. The CDR3 DNA reads TGTGCCAGCAGCCAAGCGGCAGGGCCAGGGCCCCAGCATTTT.